The clone carrying this T cell receptor (beta chain) has ten or more counts. This specimen comes from a study of CD8 T cells in ankylosing spondylitis. TCRdb processed the 5' RACE reads anew with MiXCR; each CDR3 protein has one entry. The profile shows about 30,000 distinct CDR3 sequences, about 5.1% of them singletons. Trimming left V 0 bases short and J 5 bases short, with 8 bases between. Per the germline V gene, CDR1 is SGDLS and CDR2 is YYNGEE. This CDR3 has 14 amino acids. This chain links TRBV9 with TRBJ1-4; D gene ambiguous. The sample taken for sequencing was blood, either unsorted or a sorted T cell fraction (not recorded which). The TCR originated in a female donor with ankylosing spondylitis or in good health (not recorded which). The DNA for the CDR3 is TGTGCCAGCAGCGTAGGGCACCCAAATGAAAAACTGTTTTTT. Amino acid sequence: CASSVGHPNEKLFF.